Following are 25 T cell receptor beta chains from one sample sequenced in a study of blood T cell repertoires in COVID-19 (dated by TCRdb to about 2020). The library came from the immunoSEQ multiplex PCR assay. This immuneACCESS table, as held by TCRdb, lists in-frame sequences with V and J called but not all clones. Of the missing ones, under half trace to an unresolved V gene in checked studies; the others have no known cause. The table for this sample lists 200,000 to 250,000 clones; approximately 85% of them were counted only once. The ten largest clones represent less than 9.5% of the sample. The material sequenced was peripheral blood. These TCRs come from a woman aged 80 or over with COVID-19, enrolled during active disease.

The rearrangement uses TRBV5-4 and TRBJ2-5; a weak D match, TRBD1 (5 bases). Germline CDR1 and CDR2: SGHNT and YYREEE (reference sequence). The V and J ends lost 0 bases and 5 bases respectively, with 8 bases between them. The CDR3 runs 13 residues. This chain's CDR3 is CASSLGGSETQYF. In DNA, the CDR3 is TGTGCCAGCAGCTTGGGGGGCTCGGAGACCCAGTACTTC.

The chain couples TRBV5-1 to TRBJ1-3; 8 bases are a match to TRBD1. The CDR3 contains 15 residues. CDR1 and CDR2 from the germline V gene are SGHRS and YFSETQ. The ends lost 4 bases at V and 4 bases at J; junction bases unmatched: 7. DNA for the CDR3: TGCGCCAGCAGCAGGGGACAGGTCCCCGGAAACACCATATATTTT. Translation gives CASSRGQVPGNTIYF.

The chain employs TRBV24-1 and TRBJ2-5; 16 bases fit TRBD2. The V and J ends lost 4 bases and 5 bases, in that order; junction bases with no gene match: 3. CDR3 size: 16 residues. CDR1 and CDR2 (germline): KGHDR, SFDVKD. The CDR3 region has the DNA TGTGCCACCAGTGACCCGGGACTAGCGGGAGGGGAGACCCAGTACTTC. This translates into CATSDPGLAGGETQYF.

The chain links TRBV6-2 or TRBV6-3 to TRBJ2-2; TRBD1 agrees at 10 bases. This CDR3 has 17 amino acids. Germline V gene lookup returns CDR1 MNHEY and CDR2 SVGEGT. J gave up 5 bases and V 2 bases, and 8 bases lay outside the gene matches. The CDR3 loop reads CASSYVPGTGETGELFF. For the CDR3, the DNA is TGTGCCAGCAGTTACGTTCCCGGGACAGGGGAGACCGGGGAGCTGTTTTTT.

CDR3 amino acids: CASSLGTSGPYEQYF. CDR3 bases: TGTGCCAGCAGCTTAGGGACTAGCGGACCCTACGAGCAGTACTTC. This chain links TRBV7-8 with TRBJ2-7; TRBD2 agrees at 10 bases. Germline V lookup: CDR1 SGHVS, CDR2 FQNEAQ. The CDR3 loop spans 15 amino acids. With V trimmed by 1 base and J by 2 bases, 2 bases remained unmatched.

CDR3: CASSPALRSKRNQPQHF. CDR3 nucleotides: TGTGCCAGCAGCCCAGCCTTGCGGTCCAAAAGGAATCAGCCCCAGCATTTT. The chain recombines TRBV6-2 or TRBV6-3 with TRBJ1-5, with unresolved D. V was shortened by 6 bases and J by 4 bases, with 22 bases between the two germline ends. Germline CDR1 MNHEY, CDR2 SVGEGT. This CDR3 contains 17 residues.

The V and J genes are TRBV5-1 and TRBJ1-4, with D unresolved. The V end lost 0 bases, the J end lost 5 bases, and 8 bases lay between the germline ends. Germline-derived CDR1 and CDR2 are SGHRS and YFSETQ. CDR3 size: 14 residues. This CDR3 is CASSLDSLNEKLFF. The DNA for the CDR3 is TGCGCCAGCAGCTTGGACAGTTTAAATGAAAAACTGTTTTTT.

The rearrangement joins TRBV18 to TRBJ1-4; D gene ambiguous. The CDR3 loop spans 13 amino acids. Trimming pared 3 bases from V and 4 bases from J, leaving 6 bases between. In germline, CDR1 is KGHSH, CDR2 LQKENI. CDR3 coding DNA: TGTGCCAGCTCACCTCAGGATAATGAAAAACTGTTTTTT. It codes for CASSPQDNEKLFF.

The chain combines TRBV7-2 with TRBJ1-1, with TRBD1 matching 7 bases. J gave up 3 bases and V 5 bases, and 3 bases lay outside the gene matches. CDR3 length equals 13 residues. Looked up from germline, CDR1 is SGHTA and CDR2 is FQGNSA. The CDR3 nucleotides read TGTGCCAGCAGCAGGGACAGACACACTGAAGCTTTCTTT. It translates to CASSRDRHTEAFF.

The CDR3 DNA is TGTGCCAGCAGCTGGGGACAGGGACTGCAGTATTTT. Its protein is CASSWGQGLQYF. The chain joins TRBV2 to TRBJ2-3, with 9 bases lining up with TRBD1. Germline CDR1 reads SNHLY; CDR2 reads FYNNEI. Unmatched junction bases numbered 6, after V lost 6 bases and J lost 11 bases. There are 12 residues in the CDR3. The full variable domain, its missing parts supplied by reference TRBV2 and TRBJ2-3, is EPEVTQTPSHQVTQMGQEVILRCVPISNHLYFYWYRQILGQKVEFLVSFYNNEISEKSEIFDDQFSVERPDGSNFTLKIRSTKLEDSAMYFCASSWGQGLQYFGPGTRLTVL.

CDR3 loop: CASTLGQGTEAFF. CDR3 nucleotides: TGTGCCAGCACTCTAGGACAAGGCACTGAAGCTTTCTTT. V gene TRBV12-3 or TRBV12-4 combines with J gene TRBJ1-1; D perhaps matches TRBD1 (5 bases). The CDR3 runs 13 residues. V was pared by 7 bases and J by 4 bases, with 13 bases between.

This chain joins TRBV14 and TRBJ2-5, with 15 bases lining up with TRBD2. Per the germline V gene, CDR1 is SGHDN and CDR2 is FVKESK. J gave up 5 bases and V 4 bases, and 8 bases lay outside the gene matches. The CDR3 consists of 17 residues. DNA for the CDR3: TGTGCCAGCAGCCCCGGACTAGCGGGAGGGCCCAGGGAGACCCAGTACTTC. It encodes CASSPGLAGGPRETQYF. The full variable domain, rest sourced from reference TRBV14 and TRBJ2-5, is EAGVTQFPSHSVIEKGQTVTLRCDPISGHDNLYWYRRVMGKEIKFLLHFVKESKQDESGMPNNRFLAERTGGTYSTLKVQPAELEDSGVYFCASSPGLAGGPRETQYFGPGTRLLVL.

V is TRBV12-5 and J is TRBJ2-7; 7 bases match TRBD2. CDR1 and CDR2 (germline): LGHNT, FRNRAP. J gave up 2 bases and V 9 bases, and 4 bases lay outside the gene matches. The CDR3 totals 12 residues. The CDR3 nucleotides read TGTGCTAGCGCGGGAGACACCTACGAGCAGTACTTC. Amino acids: CASAGDTYEQYF.

This clone was seen a single time. This same CDR3 is encoded by further DNA sequences in the sample. The chain carries TRBV7-2 and TRBJ2-5; a possible D gene is TRBD1 (5 bases). CDR1 is SGHTA, CDR2 FQGNSA, per germline. V lost 1 base to trimming and J lost 5 bases, with 11 bases between them. The CDR3 totals 14 residues. CDR3 bases: TGTGCCAGCAGCTTAGGAAGGGGTGCGGAGACCCAGTACTTC. Its translation: CASSLGRGAETQYF.

This clone occurred once. This rearrangement joins TRBV2 to TRBJ1-2; D is uncertain. Germline V gene data show CDR1 as SNHLY and CDR2 as FYNNEI. This CDR3 contains 12 residues. Deletions cut 5 bases from V and 4 bases from J, with 8 bases between. CDR3 in amino acids: CASSFEGYGYTF. Here the CDR3 DNA reads TGTGCCAGCAGTTTCGAGGGCTATGGCTACACCTTC.

The chain has TRBV7-9 and TRBJ2-3; D gene uncertain. Germline CDR1 reads SEHNR; CDR2 reads FQNEAQ (reference sequence). CDR3 size: 15 residues. Trimming shortened V by 3 bases and J by 1 base, and 11 bases separated the two germline ends. CDR3 protein: CASSFLRAGTDTQYF. The CDR3 nucleotides read TGTGCCAGCAGCTTCCTCCGAGCTGGCACAGATACGCAGTATTTT.

This chain uses TRBV30 with TRBJ1-3; 9 positions match TRBD1. The CDR3 is 15 amino acids. The trim removed 2 bases at V and 2 bases at J, leaving 4 bases unmatched. Germline CDR1 reads GTSNPN; CDR2 reads SVGIG (reference sequence). CDR3 sequence (DNA): TGTGCCTGGAGTCATCGACAGGGGGCTGGAAACACCATATATTTT. Translation: CAWSHRQGAGNTIYF.

The chain couples TRBV30 to TRBJ2-2, with a tentative D call TRBD2 (5 bases). Per germline, CDR1 GTSNPN and CDR2 SVGIG (reference sequence). Trimming stripped 3 bases from V and 2 bases from J, with 22 bases between. The CDR3 contains 18 residues. As DNA, the CDR3 is TGTGCCTGGAGACCTCATCTAGCTCCTTTGCCAAACACCGGGGAGCTGTTTTTT. It codes for CAWRPHLAPLPNTGELFF.

This chain links TRBV7-9 with TRBJ2-3, with D perhaps TRBD1 (7 bases). The V end lost 2 bases, the J end lost 8 bases, and 17 bases lay between the germline ends. Germline values: CDR1 SEHNR, CDR2 FQNEAQ (reference sequence). This CDR3 spans 15 amino acids. For the CDR3, the DNA is TGTGCCAGCAGCTTATCAGGGGGGTCCCCAGGTACGCAGTATTTT. Translation: CASSLSGGSPGTQYF.

The chain combines TRBV6-6 with TRBJ1-1; D is unresolved. The germline V and J ends were trimmed by 7 bases and 0 bases, with 12 bases remaining between them. This CDR3 is built from 14 residues. Looked up from germline, CDR1 is MNHNY and CDR2 is SVGAGI (reference sequence). The CDR3, as DNA: TGTGCCAGCACCCTGGGAGATTTGAACACTGAAGCTTTCTTT. Protein product: CASTLGDLNTEAFF.

The chain combines TRBV5-4 with TRBJ1-5; 9 bases are a match to TRBD1. J gave up 3 bases and V 3 bases, and 1 base lay outside the gene matches. Germline CDR1 is SGHNT and CDR2 is YYREEE (reference sequence). The CDR3 is 14 residues long. For the CDR3, the DNA is TGTGCCAGCAGCTCACAGGGGGCCAATCAGCCCCAGCATTTT. This gives the protein CASSSQGANQPQHF.

In DNA, the CDR3 is TGCGCCAGCAGCCCGACAGGGGGCGCGTTAGAAAAGCAGTACTTC. Encoded protein: CASSPTGGALEKQYF. The chain combines TRBV5-1 with TRBJ2-7; 10 bases map to TRBD1. V lost 4 bases and J lost 8; bases outside the gene matches: 12. Germline V gene lookup returns CDR1 SGHRS and CDR2 YFSETQ. The CDR3 runs 15 residues. Complete variable domain (other parts from reference TRBV5-1 and TRBJ2-7): KAGVTQTPRYLIKTRGQQVTLSCSPISGHRSVSWYQQTPGQGLQFLFEYFSETQRNKGNFPGRFSGRQFSNSRSEMNVSTLELGDSALYLCASSPTGGALEKQYFGPGTRLTVT.

This chain connects TRBV6-5 to TRBJ1-1; 11 bases fit TRBD1. The CDR3 consists of 14 residues. V was pared by 11 bases and J by 5 bases, with 10 bases of the junction left unmatched. Germline V gives CDR1 MNHEY, CDR2 SVGAGI. CDR3 coding DNA: TGTGCCGCCCTCGGGACAGGGGGGTATACTGAAGCTTTCTTT. Its protein product is CAALGTGGYTEAFF.

This chain links TRBV27 with TRBJ1-1, with a tentative D call TRBD1 (5 bases). Germline V gene data show CDR1 as MNHEY and CDR2 as SMNVEV (reference sequence). The CDR3 covers 16 residues. Trimming took off 5 bases at V and 3 bases at J, with 19 bases between the two ends. The CDR3 reads CASSIRDSRRDTEAFF. The DNA of the CDR3 is TGTGCCAGCAGTATCCGGGACTCCCGGAGGGACACTGAAGCTTTCTTT.

V and J are TRBV3-1 (or the pseudogene TRBV3-2) and TRBJ1-1; D is ambiguous. Germline CDR1 LGHDT, CDR2 YNNKEL (reference sequence). The CDR3 is made up of 14 amino acids. Trimming stripped 2 bases from V and 3 bases from J, with 10 bases between. The CDR3: CASSQLSEYTEAFF. The CDR3 DNA follows: TGTGCCAGCAGCCAATTAAGCGAGTACACTGAAGCTTTCTTT.